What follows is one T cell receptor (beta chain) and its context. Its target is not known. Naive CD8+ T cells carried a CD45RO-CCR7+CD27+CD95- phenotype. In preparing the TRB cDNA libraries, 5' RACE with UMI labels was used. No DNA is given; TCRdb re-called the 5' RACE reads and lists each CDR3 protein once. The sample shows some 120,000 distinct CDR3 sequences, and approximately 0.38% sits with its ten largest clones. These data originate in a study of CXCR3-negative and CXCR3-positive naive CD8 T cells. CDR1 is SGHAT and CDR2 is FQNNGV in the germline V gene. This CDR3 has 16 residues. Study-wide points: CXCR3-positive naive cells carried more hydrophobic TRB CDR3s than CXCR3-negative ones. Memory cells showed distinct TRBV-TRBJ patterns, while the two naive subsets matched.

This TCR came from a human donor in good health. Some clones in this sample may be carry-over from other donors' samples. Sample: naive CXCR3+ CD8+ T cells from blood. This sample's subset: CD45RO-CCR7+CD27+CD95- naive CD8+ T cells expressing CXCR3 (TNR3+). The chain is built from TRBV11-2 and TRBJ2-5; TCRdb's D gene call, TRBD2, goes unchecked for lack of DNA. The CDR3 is CASSLAASGSMKTQYF.